Listed below are T cell receptor beta chains from one sample, sequenced in a study of beta chain features in type 1 diabetes. TCRdb keeps only in-frame clones here, not all; method: immunoSEQ multiplex PCR. The sample yields some 700,000 clones, roughly 13% seen once. The sequencing sample was made of naive CD4+ T cells from blood. The source is a man aged 18 to 30 with type 1 diabetes. The CDR3 runs from the conserved cysteine through the conserved F or W. A D gene is named only where the DNA matches it firmly.

d_gene: TRBD2; v_gene: TRBV9; j_gene: TRBJ2-2; CDR3aa: CASSVASGNTGELFF
d_gene: -; v_gene: TRBV15; j_gene: TRBJ2-2; CDR3aa: CATSRDLGGTGELFF
d_gene: TRBD2; v_gene: TRBV7-9; j_gene: TRBJ2-5; CDR3aa: CASSSGTSGGSMGTQYF
d_gene: TRBD1; v_gene: TRBV15; j_gene: TRBJ2-7; CDR3aa: CATSRPDRDEQYF
d_gene: -; v_gene: TRBV9; j_gene: TRBJ1-3; CDR3aa: CASSVSSGNTIYF
d_gene: TRBD1; v_gene: TRBV30; j_gene: TRBJ2-3; CDR3aa: CAWSIPSPRTGAYF
d_gene: TRBD1; v_gene: TRBV18; j_gene: TRBJ2-6; CDR3aa: CASSRGQGAGANVLTF
d_gene: -; v_gene: TRBV30; j_gene: TRBJ1-4; CDR3aa: CAWSSANEKLFF
d_gene: TRBD1; v_gene: TRBV30; j_gene: TRBJ1-1; CDR3aa: CAWSVRDRTNTEAFF
d_gene: TRBD1; v_gene: TRBV7-2; j_gene: TRBJ2-7; CDR3aa: CASSTQGASEQYF
d_gene: -; v_gene: TRBV7-2; j_gene: TRBJ1-6; CDR3aa: CASSLEGPLHF